The 7 T cell receptor beta chains reported below all come from one sample, sequenced in a study of blood T cells in healthy people across ages. The authors ran a second PCR of 7 to 11 cycles using a sample-barcoded 5' primer and a J-beta primer mix. One entry per CDR3 protein results from TCRdb running MiXCR on the 5' RACE reads. This table holds 850,000 to 1,000,000 distinct CDR3 sequences, just over 50% found once. Source material: blood. The receptors come from a woman aged 55 to 70 in good health.

This clonotype was observed a few times. The V call is TRBV6-6, the J call TRBJ2-5, with 8 bases fitting TRBD2. The J call may not be correct, given that the DNA end is closer to TRBJ2-7. Germline V gene data show CDR1 as MNHNY and CDR2 as SVGAGI (reference sequence). The CDR3 contains 15 residues. The CDR3 DNA sequence: TGTGCCAGCAGCCAAACTAGCGGAGGGGTGGGCGAGCAGTACTTC. Translating gives CASSQTSGGVGEQYF.

This clonotype was detected many times. The CDR3 coding sequence is TGTGCCAGCAGTCCGAGGGGGACAGGGAGTTACGAGCAGTACTTC. Translated, it gives CASSPRGTGSYEQYF. V is TRBV12-3 or TRBV12-4 and J is TRBJ2-7; 9 nucleotides match TRBD1. The CDR3 consists of 15 residues. Unmatched junction bases numbered 9, after V lost 5 bases and J lost 4 bases.

The V and J genes are TRBV20-1 and TRBJ2-6; D gene unclear. Trimming removed 6 bases from V and 0 bases from J, with 12 bases in between. The CDR3 is 15 residues long. Germline loops: CDR1 DFQATT, CDR2 SNEGSKA (reference sequence). CDR3 DNA: TGCAGTGCCAGACCGAAAATCTCTGGGGCCAACGTCCTGACTTTC. This translates into CSARPKISGANVLTF.

CDR3 DNA: TGTGCCAGCAGACCTAGCGGGAGTTTCCCCTACGAGCAGTACTTC. This translates into CASRPSGSFPYEQYF. J is TRBJ2-7 and V is TRBV27; TRBD2 aligns across 10 bases. The trim removed 6 bases at V and 2 bases at J, leaving 7 bases unmatched. CDR1 is MNHEY and CDR2 is SMNVEV in the germline V gene (reference sequence). The length of the CDR3 is 15 residues.

There are many counts of this clonotype. The genes are TRBV4-1 and TRBJ2-5, with no clear D. CDR1 is MGHRA and CDR2 is YSYEKL in the germline V gene. V gave up 0 bases and J gave up 0 bases, with 14 bases separating them. This CDR3 is 17 amino acids long. This CDR3 reads CASSQEVVDSYQETQYF. Here the CDR3 DNA reads TGCGCCAGCAGCCAAGAGGTGGTAGACTCGTACCAAGAGACCCAGTACTTC.

This chain uses TRBV28 with TRBJ1-5; 11 bases are a match to TRBD1. Trimming cost V 6 bases and J 7 bases; bases outside gene matches: 11. The germline CDR1 and CDR2 sequences are MDHEN and SYDVKM. The CDR3 has 16 amino acids. Here the CDR3 reads CASSPRTGGTRQPQHF. CDR3 DNA: TGTGCCAGCAGCCCCCGGACAGGGGGCACTCGGCAGCCCCAGCATTTT.

This chain connects TRBV9 to TRBJ2-7; no clear D. The closer fit of TRBJ2-5 to the DNA end suggests the J call may be wrong. CDR1 SGDLS and CDR2 YYNGEE come from the germline V gene. The CDR3 spans 14 residues. The CDR3 is CASSVSSSRETQYF. CDR3 bases: TGTGCCAGCAGCGTCAGCAGCTCTCGGGAGACCCAGTACTTC.